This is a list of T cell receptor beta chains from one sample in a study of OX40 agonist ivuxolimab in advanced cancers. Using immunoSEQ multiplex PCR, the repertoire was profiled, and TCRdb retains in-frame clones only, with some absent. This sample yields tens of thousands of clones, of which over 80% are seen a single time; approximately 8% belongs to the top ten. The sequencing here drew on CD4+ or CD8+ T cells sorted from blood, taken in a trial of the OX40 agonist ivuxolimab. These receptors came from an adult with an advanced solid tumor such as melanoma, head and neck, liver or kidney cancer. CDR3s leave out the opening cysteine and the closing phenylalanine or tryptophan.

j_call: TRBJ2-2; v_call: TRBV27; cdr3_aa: ASSLGVTNTGELF
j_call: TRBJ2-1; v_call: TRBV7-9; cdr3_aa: ASSSTGGGGVLNEQF
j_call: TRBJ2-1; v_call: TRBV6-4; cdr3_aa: ASSDPSRRGDNEQF
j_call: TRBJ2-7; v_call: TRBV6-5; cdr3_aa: ASSYGGSAPYEQY
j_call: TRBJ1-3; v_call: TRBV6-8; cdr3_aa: ASSYSNVVRQGGNTIY
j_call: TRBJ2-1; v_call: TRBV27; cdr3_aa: ASSFLGDEQF
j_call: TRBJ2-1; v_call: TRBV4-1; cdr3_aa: ASSQEQRGGPHEQF
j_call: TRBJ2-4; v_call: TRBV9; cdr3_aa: ASSVARDRGHIQY
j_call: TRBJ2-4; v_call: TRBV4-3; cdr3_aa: ASSQEVAGGAKNIQY
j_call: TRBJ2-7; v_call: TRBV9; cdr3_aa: ASTGLATGEQY
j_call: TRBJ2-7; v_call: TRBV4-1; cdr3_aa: ASSQWVGAGYEQY
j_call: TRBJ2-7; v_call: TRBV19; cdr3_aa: ASSIEPGVAYEQY
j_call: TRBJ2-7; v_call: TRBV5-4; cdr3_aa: ASSLFGQGFHEQY
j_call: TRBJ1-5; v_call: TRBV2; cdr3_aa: ASRALGLNNQPQH
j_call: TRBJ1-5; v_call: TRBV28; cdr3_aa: ASSSRTYSNQPQH
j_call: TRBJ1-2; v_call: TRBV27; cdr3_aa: ASSPKRTVLNYGYT
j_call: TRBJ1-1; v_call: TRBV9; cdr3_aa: ASSVAPAEAF
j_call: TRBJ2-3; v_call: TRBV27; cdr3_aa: ASSFGAADTQY
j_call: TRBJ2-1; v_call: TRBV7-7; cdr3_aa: ASSLRHVGLAAVGNEQF
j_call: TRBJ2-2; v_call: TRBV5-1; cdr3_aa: ASSFGTGELF
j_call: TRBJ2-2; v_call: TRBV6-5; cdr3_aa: ASSYAGELF
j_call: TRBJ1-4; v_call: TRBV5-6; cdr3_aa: ASSPGGSKEKLF
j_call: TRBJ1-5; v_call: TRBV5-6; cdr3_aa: ASSLGTVNQPQH
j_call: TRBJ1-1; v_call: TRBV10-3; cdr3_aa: AISEREQWTEAF
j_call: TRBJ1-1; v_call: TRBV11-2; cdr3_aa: ATPYQDRDLSSYTEAF
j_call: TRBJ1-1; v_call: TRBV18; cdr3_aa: ASSPIGVGTEAF
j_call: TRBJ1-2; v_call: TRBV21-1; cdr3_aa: ACRIGSGSPYGYT
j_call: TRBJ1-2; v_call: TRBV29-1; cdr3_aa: SVAGQGYGYT
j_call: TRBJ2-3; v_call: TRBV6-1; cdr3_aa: ASSEWRDTTDTQY
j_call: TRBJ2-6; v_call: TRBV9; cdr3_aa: ASSLTSGANVLT
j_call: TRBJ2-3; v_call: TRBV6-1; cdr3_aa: ASSEGVESTDTQY
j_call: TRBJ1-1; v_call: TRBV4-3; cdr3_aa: ASSQDPGTMNTEAF
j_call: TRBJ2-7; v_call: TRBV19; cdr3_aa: ASSSTGEEYEQY
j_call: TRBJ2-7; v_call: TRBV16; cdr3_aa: ASSQYRIHEQY